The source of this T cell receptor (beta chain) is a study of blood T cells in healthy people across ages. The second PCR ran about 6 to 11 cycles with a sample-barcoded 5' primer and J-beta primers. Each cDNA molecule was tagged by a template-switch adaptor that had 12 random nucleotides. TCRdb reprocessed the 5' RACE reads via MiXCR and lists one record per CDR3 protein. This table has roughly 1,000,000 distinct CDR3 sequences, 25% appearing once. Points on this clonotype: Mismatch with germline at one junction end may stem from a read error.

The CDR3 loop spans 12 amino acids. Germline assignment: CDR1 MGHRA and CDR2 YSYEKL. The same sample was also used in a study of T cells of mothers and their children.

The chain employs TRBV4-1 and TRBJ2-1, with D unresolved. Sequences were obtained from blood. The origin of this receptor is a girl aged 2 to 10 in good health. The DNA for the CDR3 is TGCGCCAGCAGCCACATAGGCGATGAGCGGTTCTTC. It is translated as CASSHIGDERFF.